This record concerns one T cell receptor beta chain sequence. This entry is derived from a study of blood T cell repertoires in COVID-19. Study information: Samples came from the United States, Italy and Spain, spanning acute and convalescent COVID-19.

The authors' processing: Reference gene primer amplification in the assay estimated nucleated cell counts. The data were produced by immunoSEQ multiplex PCR, yet TCRdb's version contains in-frame clones alone and is incomplete. V, J and clone size reflect that table, while D and trimming were determined from the DNA. The sample consists of roughly 250,000 clones, about 87% of them appearing once. Germline V gene lookup returns CDR1 MDHEN and CDR2 SYDVKM. CDR3 size: 16 residues. V lost 3 bases to trimming and J lost 9 bases; unmatched junction nucleotides: 14. V is TRBV28 and J is TRBJ1-5; 7 nucleotides agree with TRBD1. The sample comprised peripheral blood. The TCR comes from a woman in her forties or fifties with acute or convalescent COVID-19. The CDR3 protein is CASSFGQVLLIWPQHF. The CDR3, as DNA: TGTGCCAGCAGTTTTGGACAGGTCTTGCTTATATGGCCCCAGCATTTT.